Below, 7 T cell receptor beta chains from the same sample are listed, as sequenced in a study of blood T cell repertoires in COVID-19 (dated by TCRdb to 2018 to 2021). The protocol used for the library was the immunoSEQ multiplex PCR assay. TCRdb retrieved this table from immuneACCESS and kept in-frame rearrangements only. Not all clones are present; in checked studies, unresolved V genes account for under half, and no reason is known for the remainder. The sample has 250,000 to 300,000 clones on record, roughly nine tenths of them singletons. Together, the top ten hold 1.9% of the sample. The specimen sequenced was PBMCs or T cells enriched from blood (not recorded which). These TCRs come from a woman aged 60-70 years who had recovered from COVID-19.

The chain recombines TRBV3-1 (or the pseudogene TRBV3-2) with TRBJ2-5; TRBD2 might be the D (5 bases). V lost 3 bases, J lost 4 bases, and 12 bases lay in between. The CDR3 has 14 amino acids. Per germline, CDR1 LGHDT and CDR2 YNNKEL (reference sequence). The CDR3 DNA reads TGTGCCAGCAGCCAGAAGCGGATACTAGAGACCCAGTACTTC. It translates to CASSQKRILETQYF.

The rearrangement links TRBV30 to TRBJ2-5; TRBD2 agrees at 7 bases. With 5 bases clipped from V and 2 bases from J, the junction kept 5 bases outside the gene matches. Germline loops: CDR1 GTSNPN, CDR2 SVGIG (reference sequence). CDR3 size: 13 residues. The CDR3 nucleotides are TGTGCCTGGTCTTTACTAGCGCAAGAGACCCAGTACTTC. Amino acid sequence: CAWSLLAQETQYF.

This clone appeared once. The chain is built from TRBV6-4 and TRBJ2-1; 7 bases are a match to TRBD2. With V trimmed by 2 bases and J by 0 bases, 7 bases remained unmatched. The CDR3 runs to 17 residues. In germline, CDR1 is MRHNA, CDR2 SNTAGT. DNA for the CDR3: TGTGCCAGCAGTGACGGGGTAGCGGGTAGCTCCTACAATGAGCAGTTCTTC. It is translated as CASSDGVAGSSYNEQFF.

The rearrangement links TRBV7-9 to TRBJ1-1; D is uncertain. Germline CDR1 SEHNR, CDR2 FQNEAQ (reference sequence). V lost 5 bases, J lost 2 bases, and 12 bases lay in between. This CDR3 contains 14 residues. The CDR3 DNA follows: TGTGCCAGCAGCGAAGACTTTTATAACACTGAAGCTTTCTTT. This codes for CASSEDFYNTEAFF.

V and J are TRBV7-9 and TRBJ2-3; D might be TRBD1 (6 bases). V was cut by 0 bases and J by 2 bases, with 6 bases left in between. The CDR3 runs to 14 residues. The V gene's germline CDR1 is SEHNR and CDR2 FQNEAQ (reference sequence). The CDR3 protein is CASSLAGATDTQYF. The DNA of the CDR3 is TGTGCCAGCAGCTTAGCGGGGGCCACAGATACGCAGTATTTT.

V and J are TRBV2 and TRBJ1-3; 7 nucleotides line up with TRBD1. Germline values: CDR1 SNHLY, CDR2 FYNNEI. The V segment lost 0 bases and the J segment 0 bases; nucleotides outside the gene matches: 5. The CDR3 contains 17 residues. In nucleotides, the CDR3 is TGTGCCAGCAGTGAAGCTAACAGGGGAAGCTCTGGAAACACCATATATTTT. It is translated as CASSEANRGSSGNTIYF.

J is TRBJ2-7 and V is TRBV28, with a possible D match to TRBD2 (5 bases). Germline lookup yields CDR1 MDHEN and CDR2 SYDVKM. Trimming stripped 4 bases from V and 2 bases from J, with 9 bases between. This CDR3 has 13 amino acids. This chain's CDR3 is CASSSLVTYEQYF. CDR3 nucleotides: TGTGCCAGCAGTTCACTAGTCACCTACGAGCAGTACTTC.